In its sample, the clone carrying this T cell receptor beta chain was seen a few times. What it recognizes is unknown. A single record per CDR3 protein comes from TCRdb applying MiXCR to the 5' RACE reads. The sample includes around 50,000 distinct CDR3 sequences, 25% of them seen just once. The source of the sample is a study of neurological immune-mediated disorders. The ends were cut back, 5 bases at V and 6 bases at J, with 11 bases in the middle. In germline, CDR1 is SGHTA, CDR2 FQGNSA. The CDR3 runs 13 residues. Study-wide findings and caveats: None of the CDR3 amino acid sequences of expanded clones were shared across subjects, and this suggested private repertoires in all groups.

The source material was PBMCs. This chain uses TRBV7-2 with TRBJ1-5; no clear D. The receptor was isolated from a woman in her 70s in good health. CDR3 loop: CASSPGPGQPQHF. CDR3 in DNA: TGTGCCAGCAGCCCGGGTCCCGGTCAGCCCCAGCATTTT. The full variable domain, completed using reference TRBV7-2 and TRBJ1-5, is GAGVSQSPSNKVTEKGKDVELRCDPISGHTALYWYRQSLGQGLEFLIYFQGNSAPDKSGLPSDRFSAERTGGSVSTLTIQRTQQEDSAVYLCASSPGPGQPQHFGDGTRLSIL.